This T cell receptor (beta chain) was profiled in a study of T cells in Graves' hyperthyroidism and ophthalmopathy. CDR1 and CDR2 from the germline V gene are MNHEY and SVGAGI. V was trimmed by 2 bases and J by 5 bases, leaving 21 bases between them. The CDR3 contains 17 residues. Diagnoses were made from clinical symptoms, serum measures (thyroxine and TRAb), thyroid ultrasound and orbital computed tomography. Blood dates from first hyperthyroidism diagnosis, before any ophthalmopathy symptoms. Regions amplified from RNA transcripts were the TCR beta CDR3 regions. When the TCR CDR3 underwent first-round RT-PCR, the HTBI primer set was used. MiXCR was run by TCRdb on the multiplex PCR reads, yielding one entry per CDR3 protein. The repertoire consists of a few hundred thousand distinct CDR3 sequences, with about 15% occurring once and the leading ten covering less than 6%. A few counts support this clonotype. The antigen remains unidentified.

Study observations and caveats: Appearing also in blood were most of the thyroid clonotypes expanded above 0.001.

Sequencing input: blood. The rearrangement joins TRBV6-5 to TRBJ2-5; a weak D match, TRBD2 (6 bases). The receptor comes from a woman in her 30s with Graves' hyperthyroidism that later progressed to Graves' ophthalmopathy. Written as DNA, the CDR3 is TGTGCCAGCAGTTACGACCGCCGTGGGGCGGCGGGGGAGACCCAGTACTTC. Amino acid sequence: CASSYDRRGAAGETQYF.